The following is a T cell receptor beta chain sequence with its context. The antigen remains undetermined. The length of the CDR3 is 13 residues. The V end was cut by 2 bases, the J end by 7 bases, with 11 bases between. The germline CDR1 and CDR2 sequences are ENHRY and SYGVKD. The entry originates in a study of identical twins. Everyone who gave samples was a healthy Caucasian. Template switching (which added a universal primer site) was used, and cDNA carried unique molecular identifiers. One entry per CDR3 protein results from TCRdb running MiXCR on the 5' RACE reads. The sample lists 1.5 million to 2 million distinct CDR3 sequences, around 33% occurring once. Study-wide findings and caveats: There was an excess of low generation probability in the out-of-frame alpha sequences that twins shared. A lower insertion count was a feature of abundant cord blood beta clonotypes, with no such feature in memory repertoires.

The clonotype comes from a newborn girl in good health. Source material: cord blood. This chain connects TRBV10-3 to TRBJ1-2, with D perhaps TRBD1 (6 bases). The CDR3 region is CAISEAGVRGYTF. The CDR3 DNA sequence: TGTGCCATCAGTGAGGCAGGGGTACGTGGCTACACCTTC.